These 13 T cell receptor beta chains came from one sample sequenced in a study of cytomegalovirus exposure and HLA in healthy donors. The PCR had 60 Vbeta and 13 Jbeta primers. Assay used: immunoSEQ multiplex PCR; TCRdb lists only in-frame clones, some missing. This sample's table reports under 200,000 clones. Input material: PBMCs. These receptors were collected from a man aged 25 to 45 in good health and CMV-seronegative.

The chain uses TRBV4-1 and TRBJ1-5; TRBD1 aligns across 9 bases. Germline V gene lookup returns CDR1 MGHRA and CDR2 YSYEKL. The trim removed 3 bases at V and 2 bases at J, leaving 8 bases unmatched. The CDR3 is made up of 17 amino acids. CDR3 loop: CASSQYRDRAGNQPQHF. The CDR3 coding sequence is TGCGCCAGCAGCCAGTACCGGGACAGGGCTGGCAATCAGCCCCAGCATTTT.

V usage is TRBV19 and J usage is TRBJ1-5; 9 positions match TRBD1. Germline CDR1 is LNHDA and CDR2 is SQIVND (reference sequence). With V trimmed by 5 bases and J by 7 bases, 9 bases remained unmatched. The CDR3 loop spans 15 amino acids. In nucleotides, the CDR3 is TGTGCCAGTAGTTCTGGGACAGGGAGTCGGCAGCCCCAGCATTTT. Translated, it gives CASSSGTGSRQPQHF. The complete variable domain, with remaining parts taken from reference TRBV19 and TRBJ1-5, reads DGGITQSPKYLFRKEGQNVTLSCEQNLNHDAMYWYRQDPGQGLRLIYYSQIVNDFQKGDIAEGYSVSREKKESFPLTVTSAQKNPTAFYLCASSSGTGSRQPQHFGDGTRLSIL.

The V gene is TRBV5-4, the J gene TRBJ2-7; tentative D call: TRBD2 (6 bases). Deletions cut 8 bases from V and 5 bases from J, with 17 bases between. Germline V gives CDR1 SGHNT, CDR2 YYREEE (reference sequence). This CDR3 comprises 13 residues. The CDR3 DNA sequence: TGTGCCAGACATAGCGGCGACGGACACGAGCAGTACTTC. Protein: CARHSGDGHEQYF.

This chain uses TRBV27 with TRBJ2-7; 11 nucleotides match TRBD2. The V and J ends lost 4 bases and 0 bases, in that order; junction bases with no gene match: 11. The CDR3 has 18 residues. Germline assignment: CDR1 MNHEY and CDR2 SMNVEV (reference sequence). The CDR3 reads CASSSSFRLAGPSYEQYF. The CDR3, as DNA: TGTGCCAGCAGTTCGTCATTTAGACTAGCGGGGCCCTCCTACGAGCAGTACTTC.

The V and J genes are TRBV19 and TRBJ1-5, with 7 nucleotides matching TRBD1. Germline-derived CDR1 and CDR2 are LNHDA and SQIVND (reference sequence). V trimming: 0 bases; J trimming: 0 bases; junction bases outside the gene matches: 14. The CDR3 sequence is 20 residues long. For the CDR3, the DNA is TGTGCCAGTAGTATAGATATAGGGGGCCGGCTTAGTTATAGCAATCAGCCCCAGCATTTT. Its protein is CASSIDIGGRLSYSNQPQHF.

This chain links TRBV7-9 with TRBJ2-1, with 10 bases matching TRBD2. The germline CDR1 and CDR2 sequences are SEHNR and FQNEAQ (reference sequence). CDR3 length: 15 amino acids. J was trimmed by 5 bases and V by 5 bases; bases with no gene match: 6. The CDR3 loop is CASSPSGSWDNEQFF. The DNA of the CDR3 is TGTGCCAGCAGCCCTAGCGGGAGTTGGGACAATGAGCAGTTCTTC.

The V and J genes are TRBV9 and TRBJ2-7; a weak D match, TRBD2 (6 bases). The CDR3 has 16 residues. Trimming removed 3 bases at V and 3 bases at J, with 19 bases between. Germline V CDR1 and CDR2: SGDLS, YYNGEE. CDR3 sequence: CASSELGGGGFYEQYF. The CDR3 DNA is TGTGCCAGCAGCGAACTCGGGGGAGGCGGCTTCTACGAGCAGTACTTC.

The chain joins TRBV5-1 to TRBJ2-3; D is unclear. Trimming took 0 bases from V and 0 from J, leaving 5 bases between them. The CDR3 is 14 amino acids. Germline assignment: CDR1 SGHRS and CDR2 YFSETQ. The CDR3, as DNA: TGCGCCAGCAGCTTGGCCTCTAGCACAGATACGCAGTATTTT. Translation gives CASSLASSTDTQYF.

The genes are TRBV6-4 and TRBJ2-7, with D possibly TRBD1 on 5 matching bases. CDR1 is MRHNA and CDR2 is SNTAGT in the germline V gene. CDR3 length: 14 residues. The V end lost 5 bases, the J end lost 0 bases, and 11 bases lay between the germline ends. This chain's CDR3 is CASSRDSLSYEQYF. In DNA, the CDR3 is TGTGCCAGCAGTCGTGACAGCCTCTCCTACGAGCAGTACTTC.

The rearrangement joins TRBV2 to TRBJ2-1; 8 bases are shared with TRBD2. Germline V gene lookup returns CDR1 SNHLY and CDR2 FYNNEI. Germline trimming cut 5 bases from V and 7 bases from J; bases unmatched to any gene: 7. This CDR3 region has 14 residues. The CDR3 sequence: CASSYSGAGNEQFF. Written as DNA, the CDR3 is TGTGCCAGCAGTTATAGCGGGGCGGGTAATGAGCAGTTCTTC.

The chain recombines TRBV5-1 with TRBJ2-7; D is uncertain. Trimming left V 3 bases short and J 2 bases short, with 6 bases between. The CDR3 extends over 12 amino acids. Germline CDR1 and CDR2: SGHRS and YFSETQ. The CDR3 nucleotides are TGCGCCAGCAGCTCAGATACCTACGAGCAGTACTTC. Encoded protein: CASSSDTYEQYF.

The chain joins TRBV5-4 to TRBJ2-3; 9 nucleotides align to TRBD2. The V segment lost 0 bases and the J segment 3 bases; nucleotides outside the gene matches: 8. CDR1 is SGHNT, CDR2 YYREEE, per germline (reference sequence). This CDR3 spans 17 amino acids. CDR3 in amino acids: CASSLDPTSGRTDTQYF. The CDR3 DNA is TGTGCCAGCAGCTTGGACCCAACTAGCGGGCGAACAGATACGCAGTATTTT.

V is TRBV18 and J is TRBJ2-7; TRBD1 aligns across 8 bases. The CDR3 consists of 15 residues. V trimming: 3 bases; J trimming: 0 bases; junction bases outside the gene matches: 4. Germline V lookup: CDR1 KGHSH, CDR2 LQKENI. The CDR3 spells CASSPGQGSSYEQYF. As DNA, the CDR3 is TGTGCCAGCTCACCCGGACAGGGAAGCTCCTACGAGCAGTACTTC.